This T cell receptor (beta chain) was found in a study of cytomegalovirus exposure and HLA in healthy donors. On the study more broadly: Within the Caucasian-associated ancestry cluster were 81% of the roughly 400 genotyped donors. Study observations and caveats: There were several of the most significant clusters that appeared linked to common viral pathogens in a later analysis. It was only CMV serostatus that was available as immune exposure information.

With 60 Vbeta and 13 Jbeta primers, the PCR was carried out. In the original processing: In a later analysis, around 11 million of some 80 million unique beta chains occurred in at least two donors. Measured with immunoSEQ multiplex PCR; TCRdb has only the in-frame clones, and not every one. V and J calls and clone size follow that table, whereas D and trimming were derived from the DNA. Among some 140,000 clones listed, approximately 83% were seen once. The CDR3 runs 15 residues. The ends lost 4 bases at V and 2 bases at J; junction bases unmatched: 9. From germline, CDR1 is SGHRS and CDR2 YFSETQ. About this clone: The antigen is unknown.

This receptor was obtained from a man in his forties or fifties in good health and CMV-seronegative. The chain recombines TRBV5-1 with TRBJ2-7, with TRBD1 matching 7 bases. The sample consisted of PBMCs. The CDR3 spells CASSSVGTDPYEQYF. CDR3 nucleotides: TGCGCCAGCAGCAGTGTGGGGACAGACCCCTACGAGCAGTACTTC.